This T cell receptor beta chain is drawn from a study of blood T cell repertoires in COVID-19. About the research overall: Donors in the United States, Italy and Spain gave samples during acute or convalescent COVID-19.

This table comes from immunoSEQ multiplex PCR, and its TCRdb copy is limited to in-frame clones, with some not included. The sample contains about 200,000 clones, approximately 89% of which appear only once. The CDR3 length is 17 residues. The germline V and J ends were trimmed by 5 bases and 2 bases, with 18 bases remaining between them. Germline CDR1 is SEHNR and CDR2 is FQNEAQ (reference sequence). The specimen was PBMCs or T cells enriched from blood (not recorded which). The chain uses TRBV7-9 and TRBJ2-2, with a possible D match to TRBD1 (6 bases). The sequence came from a woman between 25 and 40 years old with acute COVID-19. The CDR3 DNA is TGTGCCAGCAGCCCTAGAGGGGCAGGGGAAAACACCGGGGAGCTGTTTTTT. Translated: CASSPRGAGENTGELFF.